A selection of T cell receptor beta chains follows, all from one sample in a study of a mutant IDH1 vaccine in newly diagnosed glioma. Sequencing used immunoSEQ multiplex PCR; TCRdb keeps in-frame clones, though not all of them. This sample has about 92,000 clones, with around 82% found just once. Material: PBMCs, obtained from a glioma patient treated with radiotherapy, temozolomide or both. The receptors were gathered from a woman in her forties or fifties with glioma. Each CDR3 is given with its conserved first and last residue. A D gene is named only where the DNA matches it firmly. Clone size is given for some rows only: seen once, a few or many times, or a class if the clone is expanded.

clone_size: -; d_call: -; j_call: TRBJ2-1; v_call: TRBV28; cdr3_length: 17; cdr3_aa: CASSLLTRRPDYNEQFF
clone_size: -; d_call: -; j_call: TRBJ2-7; v_call: TRBV9; cdr3_length: 16; cdr3_aa: CASSVATKASSYEQYF
clone_size: few; d_call: -; j_call: TRBJ1-2; v_call: TRBV6-5; cdr3_length: 11; cdr3_aa: CASSWRGGYTF
clone_size: -; d_call: TRBD2; j_call: TRBJ2-7; v_call: TRBV7-8; cdr3_length: 14; cdr3_aa: CASSISGGPYEQYF
clone_size: -; d_call: -; j_call: TRBJ1-1; v_call: TRBV7-9; cdr3_length: 11; cdr3_aa: CASGFDTEAFF
clone_size: once; d_call: -; j_call: TRBJ1-2; v_call: TRBV30; cdr3_length: 15; cdr3_aa: CAWSPLGREDYGYTF
clone_size: -; d_call: -; j_call: TRBJ2-7; v_call: TRBV9; cdr3_length: 14; cdr3_aa: CASSVVVDSYEQYF
clone_size: -; d_call: -; j_call: TRBJ1-4; v_call: TRBV2; cdr3_length: 15; cdr3_aa: CASSGPGATNEKLFF
clone_size: -; d_call: -; j_call: TRBJ1-2; v_call: TRBV28; cdr3_length: 13; cdr3_aa: CADTALEADGYTF
clone_size: -; d_call: TRBD2; j_call: TRBJ2-7; v_call: TRBV5-6; cdr3_length: 13; cdr3_aa: CASSRLAVYEQYF
clone_size: -; d_call: -; j_call: TRBJ1-2; v_call: TRBV6-5; cdr3_length: 14; cdr3_aa: CASSREALNYGYTF
clone_size: -; d_call: -; j_call: TRBJ1-6; v_call: TRBV7-2; cdr3_length: 14; cdr3_aa: CASSLALQVSPLHF
clone_size: -; d_call: -; j_call: TRBJ2-7; v_call: TRBV2; cdr3_length: 11; cdr3_aa: CASRGTYEQYF
clone_size: -; d_call: -; j_call: TRBJ2-5; v_call: TRBV7-9; cdr3_length: 15; cdr3_aa: CASSGGRVGQETQYF
clone_size: few; d_call: -; j_call: TRBJ1-1; v_call: TRBV7-9; cdr3_length: 12; cdr3_aa: CASSRDRVEAFF
clone_size: -; d_call: TRBD1; j_call: TRBJ1-1; v_call: TRBV11-3; cdr3_length: 16; cdr3_aa: CASSPGQGREYTEAFF
clone_size: -; d_call: -; j_call: TRBJ1-1; v_call: TRBV10-3; cdr3_length: 15; cdr3_aa: CAISERPGVNTEAFF
clone_size: -; d_call: -; j_call: TRBJ1-3; v_call: TRBV2; cdr3_length: 15; cdr3_aa: CASSEFAFSGNTIYF
clone_size: -; d_call: TRBD2; j_call: TRBJ2-5; v_call: TRBV4-2; cdr3_length: 17; cdr3_aa: CASSPGSGGPAQETQYF
clone_size: once; d_call: -; j_call: TRBJ1-6; v_call: TRBV5-6; cdr3_length: 14; cdr3_aa: CASSLGRAYSPLHF
clone_size: -; d_call: -; j_call: TRBJ2-3; v_call: TRBV4-3; cdr3_length: 16; cdr3_aa: CASSPGEYPNTDTQYF
clone_size: -; d_call: TRBD2; j_call: TRBJ2-7; v_call: TRBV4-1; cdr3_length: 15; cdr3_aa: CASSQVGLAGDEQYF
clone_size: -; d_call: -; j_call: TRBJ2-1; v_call: TRBV5-6; cdr3_length: 12; cdr3_aa: CASSSALLGEFF
clone_size: -; d_call: -; j_call: TRBJ1-3; v_call: TRBV13; cdr3_length: 15; cdr3_aa: CASSLGLLSGNTIYF
clone_size: few; d_call: -; j_call: TRBJ1-6; v_call: TRBV7-2; cdr3_length: 13; cdr3_aa: CASSTQGSSPLHF
clone_size: -; d_call: -; j_call: TRBJ2-3; v_call: TRBV2; cdr3_length: 12; cdr3_aa: CASSVAADTQYF
clone_size: few; d_call: -; j_call: TRBJ2-1; v_call: TRBV5-4; cdr3_length: 16; cdr3_aa: CASSTRTAFSYNEQFF
clone_size: -; d_call: TRBD1; j_call: TRBJ1-1; v_call: TRBV4-1; cdr3_length: 14; cdr3_aa: CASSPGQLNTEAFF
clone_size: -; d_call: -; j_call: TRBJ1-1; v_call: TRBV29-1; cdr3_length: 10; cdr3_aa: CSVSDLVAFF
clone_size: -; d_call: -; j_call: TRBJ1-5; v_call: TRBV10-3; cdr3_length: 15; cdr3_aa: CAISDHRASNQPQHF
clone_size: -; d_call: -; j_call: TRBJ1-1; v_call: TRBV5-6; cdr3_length: 15; cdr3_aa: CASSLRRVSNTEAFF
clone_size: once; d_call: -; j_call: TRBJ1-2; v_call: TRBV18; cdr3_length: 14; cdr3_aa: CASHREGIGYGYTF
clone_size: -; d_call: TRBD2; j_call: TRBJ2-1; v_call: TRBV10-3; cdr3_length: 14; cdr3_aa: CAISSGSSLGEQFF
clone_size: -; d_call: TRBD1; j_call: TRBJ2-1; v_call: TRBV6-5; cdr3_length: 16; cdr3_aa: CASSSSTGGRNNEQFF
clone_size: -; d_call: TRBD2; j_call: TRBJ2-7; v_call: TRBV9; cdr3_length: 17; cdr3_aa: CASSVEGSGGPSYEQYF
clone_size: -; d_call: -; j_call: TRBJ2-7; v_call: TRBV19; cdr3_length: 13; cdr3_aa: CASSIDQGGEQYF
clone_size: few; d_call: TRBD1; j_call: TRBJ1-1; v_call: TRBV7-9; cdr3_length: 14; cdr3_aa: CASSPRGTVTEAFF
clone_size: once; d_call: TRBD2; j_call: TRBJ2-7; v_call: TRBV7-2; cdr3_length: 15; cdr3_aa: CASRARSGGAYEQYF
clone_size: -; d_call: TRBD1; j_call: TRBJ1-2; v_call: TRBV6-5; cdr3_length: 13; cdr3_aa: CASSGTANYGYTF
clone_size: -; d_call: -; j_call: TRBJ2-4; v_call: TRBV6-5; cdr3_length: 13; cdr3_aa: CASSRDKKNIQYF
clone_size: -; d_call: TRBD1; j_call: TRBJ2-5; v_call: TRBV29-1; cdr3_length: 12; cdr3_aa: CSVAGQEETQYF
clone_size: -; d_call: -; j_call: TRBJ2-3; v_call: TRBV27; cdr3_length: 15; cdr3_aa: CASRKQGHSTDTQYF
clone_size: -; d_call: -; j_call: TRBJ2-1; v_call: TRBV4-1; cdr3_length: 14; cdr3_aa: CASSQEDFYNEQFF
clone_size: -; d_call: -; j_call: TRBJ2-7; v_call: TRBV10-1; cdr3_length: 11; cdr3_aa: CASSDNYEQYF
clone_size: -; d_call: -; j_call: TRBJ1-6; v_call: TRBV4-3; cdr3_length: 14; cdr3_aa: CASSQDPPYSPLHF